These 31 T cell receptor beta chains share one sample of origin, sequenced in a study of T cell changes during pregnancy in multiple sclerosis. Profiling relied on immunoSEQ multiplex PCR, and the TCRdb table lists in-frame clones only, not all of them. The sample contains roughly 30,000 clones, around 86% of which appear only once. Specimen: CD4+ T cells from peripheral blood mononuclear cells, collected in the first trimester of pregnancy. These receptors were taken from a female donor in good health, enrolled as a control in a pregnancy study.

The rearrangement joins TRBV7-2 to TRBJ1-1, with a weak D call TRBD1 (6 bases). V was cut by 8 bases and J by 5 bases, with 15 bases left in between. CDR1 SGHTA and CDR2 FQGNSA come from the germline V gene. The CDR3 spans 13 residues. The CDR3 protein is CASAIQGDTEAFF. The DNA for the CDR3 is TGTGCCAGCGCTATACAGGGAGATACTGAAGCTTTCTTT.

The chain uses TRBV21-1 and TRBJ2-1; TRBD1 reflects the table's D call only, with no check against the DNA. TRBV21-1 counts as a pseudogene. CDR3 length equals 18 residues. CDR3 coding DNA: TGTGCCAGCAGCCCAGCAGACCCGGACAGGGGGAGGTTCGATGAGCAGTTCTTC. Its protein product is CASSPADPDRGRFDEQFF.

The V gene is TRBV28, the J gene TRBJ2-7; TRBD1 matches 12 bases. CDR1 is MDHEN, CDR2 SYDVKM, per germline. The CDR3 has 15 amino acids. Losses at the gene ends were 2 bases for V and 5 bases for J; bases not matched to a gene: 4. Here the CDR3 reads CASSLPGTGGDEQYF. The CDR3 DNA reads TGTGCCAGCAGTTTACCAGGGACAGGGGGCGACGAGCAGTACTTC. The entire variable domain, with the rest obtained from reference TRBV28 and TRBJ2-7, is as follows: DVKVTQSSRYLVKRTGEKVFLECVQDMDHENMFWYRQDPGLGLRLIYFSYDVKMKEKGDIPEGYSVSREKKERFSLILESASTNQTSMYLCASSLPGTGGDEQYFGPGTRLTVT.

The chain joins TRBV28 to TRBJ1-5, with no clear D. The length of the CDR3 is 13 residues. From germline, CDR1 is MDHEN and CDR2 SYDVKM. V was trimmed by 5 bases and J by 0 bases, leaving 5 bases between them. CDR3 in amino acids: CASSDSSNQPQHF. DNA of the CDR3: TGTGCCAGCAGTGACTCTAGCAATCAGCCCCAGCATTTT.

The CDR3: CASSLGGLAFF. The CDR3 DNA follows: TGTGCCAGCAGCTTGGGGGGGCTGGCTTTCTTT. The rearrangement joins TRBV5-4 to TRBJ1-1, with a possible D match to TRBD1 (6 bases). CDR3 length: 11 amino acids. Germline CDR1 SGHNT, CDR2 YYREEE (reference sequence). Trimming left V 0 bases short and J 11 bases short, with 8 bases between.

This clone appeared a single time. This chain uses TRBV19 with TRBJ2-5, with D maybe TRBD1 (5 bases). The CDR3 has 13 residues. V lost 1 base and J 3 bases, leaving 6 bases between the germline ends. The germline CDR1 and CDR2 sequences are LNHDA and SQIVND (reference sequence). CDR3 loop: CASSIGREETQYF. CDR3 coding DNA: TGTGCCAGTAGTATAGGCAGGGAAGAGACCCAGTACTTC.

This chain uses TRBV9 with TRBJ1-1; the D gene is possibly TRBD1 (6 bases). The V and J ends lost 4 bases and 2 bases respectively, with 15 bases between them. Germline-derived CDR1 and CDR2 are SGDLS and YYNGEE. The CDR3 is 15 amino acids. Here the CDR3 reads CASSPSGQTNTEAFF. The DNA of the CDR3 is TGTGCCAGCAGCCCGAGCGGACAGACCAACACTGAAGCTTTCTTT. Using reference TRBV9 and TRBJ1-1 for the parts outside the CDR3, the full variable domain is DSGVTQTPKHLITATGQRVTLRCSPRSGDLSVYWYQQSLDQGLQFLIQYYNGEERAKGNILERFSAQQFPDLHSELNLSSLELGDSALYFCASSPSGQTNTEAFFGQGTRLTVV.

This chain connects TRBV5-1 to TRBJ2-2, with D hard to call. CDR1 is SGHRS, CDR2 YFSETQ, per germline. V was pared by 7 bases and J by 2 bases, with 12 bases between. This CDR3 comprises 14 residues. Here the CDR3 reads CASRANDNTGELFF. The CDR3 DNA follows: TGCGCCAGCCGCGCGAATGATAACACCGGGGAGCTGTTTTTT.

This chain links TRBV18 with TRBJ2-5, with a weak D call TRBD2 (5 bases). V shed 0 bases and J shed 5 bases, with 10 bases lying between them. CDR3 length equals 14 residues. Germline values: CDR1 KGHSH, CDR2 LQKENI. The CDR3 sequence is CASSPPSTGETQYF. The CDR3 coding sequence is TGTGCCAGCTCACCACCGTCGACGGGGGAGACCCAGTACTTC.

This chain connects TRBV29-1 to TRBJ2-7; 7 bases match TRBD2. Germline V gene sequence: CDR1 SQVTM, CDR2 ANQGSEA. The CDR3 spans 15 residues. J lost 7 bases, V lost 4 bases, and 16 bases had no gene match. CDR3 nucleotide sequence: TGCAGCGTTGTTAAGTCGGGTGCGGGAGTATGGGAGCAGTACTTC. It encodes CSVVKSGAGVWEQYF.

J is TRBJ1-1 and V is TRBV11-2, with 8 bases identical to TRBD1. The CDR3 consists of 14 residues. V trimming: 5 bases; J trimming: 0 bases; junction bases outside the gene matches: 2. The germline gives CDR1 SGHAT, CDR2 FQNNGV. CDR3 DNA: TGTGCCAGCAGCCAGGGGGCAGTGAACACTGAAGCTTTCTTT. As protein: CASSQGAVNTEAFF.

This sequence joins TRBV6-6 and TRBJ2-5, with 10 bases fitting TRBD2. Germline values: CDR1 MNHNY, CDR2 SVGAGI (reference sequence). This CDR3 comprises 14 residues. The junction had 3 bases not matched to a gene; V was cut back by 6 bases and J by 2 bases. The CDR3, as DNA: TGTGCCAGCAGGATTAGCGGGGGGCAAGAGACCCAGTACTTC. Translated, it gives CASRISGGQETQYF.

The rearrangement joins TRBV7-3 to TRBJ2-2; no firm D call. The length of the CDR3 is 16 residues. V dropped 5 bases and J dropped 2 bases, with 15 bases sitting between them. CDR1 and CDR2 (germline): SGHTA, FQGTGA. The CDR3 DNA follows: TGTGCCAGCAGCCCGTTCGGCGGAGTCAACACCGGGGAGCTGTTTTTT. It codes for CASSPFGGVNTGELFF.

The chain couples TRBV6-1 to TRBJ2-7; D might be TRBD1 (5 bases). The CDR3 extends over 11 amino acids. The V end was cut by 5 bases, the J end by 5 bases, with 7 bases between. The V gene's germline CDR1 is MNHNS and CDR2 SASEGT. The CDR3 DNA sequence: TGTGCCAGCAGTTCCAGGGACGAGCAGTACTTC. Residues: CASSSRDEQYF.

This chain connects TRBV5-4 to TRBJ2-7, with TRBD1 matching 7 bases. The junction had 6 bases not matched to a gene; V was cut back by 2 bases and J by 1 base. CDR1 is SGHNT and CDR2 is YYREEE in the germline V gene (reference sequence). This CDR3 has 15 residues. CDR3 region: CASSFRDSLSYEQYF. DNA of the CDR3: TGTGCCAGCAGCTTCCGGGACAGCCTATCCTACGAGCAGTACTTC.

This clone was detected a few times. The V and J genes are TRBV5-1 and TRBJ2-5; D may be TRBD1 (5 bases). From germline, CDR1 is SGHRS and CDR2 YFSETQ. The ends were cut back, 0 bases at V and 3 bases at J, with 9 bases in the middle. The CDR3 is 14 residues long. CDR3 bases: TGCGCCAGCAGCTTGGCAGGCAGGGAAGAGACCCAGTACTTC. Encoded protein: CASSLAGREETQYF.

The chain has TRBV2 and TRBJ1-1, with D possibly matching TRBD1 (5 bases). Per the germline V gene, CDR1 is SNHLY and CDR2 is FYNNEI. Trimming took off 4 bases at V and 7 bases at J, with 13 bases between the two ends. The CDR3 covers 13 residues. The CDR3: CASSGGFRGEAFF. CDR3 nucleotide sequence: TGTGCCAGCAGTGGGGGTTTTAGGGGTGAAGCTTTCTTT.

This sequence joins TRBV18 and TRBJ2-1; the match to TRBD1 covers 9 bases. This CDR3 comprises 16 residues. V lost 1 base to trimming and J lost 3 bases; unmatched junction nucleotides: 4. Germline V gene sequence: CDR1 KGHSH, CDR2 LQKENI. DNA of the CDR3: TGTGCCAGCTCACCACTTAGGGACAGGGTCTACAATGAGCAGTTCTTC. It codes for CASSPLRDRVYNEQFF.

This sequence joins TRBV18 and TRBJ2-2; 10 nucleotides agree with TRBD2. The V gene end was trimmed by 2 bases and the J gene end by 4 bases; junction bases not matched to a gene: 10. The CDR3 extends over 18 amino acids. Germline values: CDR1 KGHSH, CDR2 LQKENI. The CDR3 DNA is TGTGCCAGCTCACCAACCCCTAGCGGGAGCCCGGGCACCGGGGAGCTGTTTTTT. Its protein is CASSPTPSGSPGTGELFF.

The CDR3 protein is CASSFKGGVTGELFF. The CDR3 DNA follows: TGTGCCAGCAGTTTTAAGGGGGGGGTCACCGGGGAGCTGTTTTTT. The genes are TRBV27 and TRBJ2-2, with D possibly being TRBD2 (7 bases). V was clipped by 3 bases and J by 4 bases, with 12 bases between them. The CDR3 contains 15 residues. Germline V gives CDR1 MNHEY, CDR2 SMNVEV (reference sequence).

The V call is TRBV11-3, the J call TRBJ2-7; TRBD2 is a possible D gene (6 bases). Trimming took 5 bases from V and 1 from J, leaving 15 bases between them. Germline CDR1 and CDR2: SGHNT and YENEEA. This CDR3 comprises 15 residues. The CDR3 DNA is TGTGCCAGCAGCCCGCCGCCGCGGGAATCCTACGAGCAGTACTTC. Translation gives CASSPPPRESYEQYF.

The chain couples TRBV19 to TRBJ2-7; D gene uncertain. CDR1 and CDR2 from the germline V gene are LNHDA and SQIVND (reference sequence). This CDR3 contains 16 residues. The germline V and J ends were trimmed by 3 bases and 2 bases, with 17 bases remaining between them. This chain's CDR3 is CASSISFHSVPYEQYF. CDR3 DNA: TGTGCCAGTAGTATTTCGTTCCACTCCGTGCCCTACGAGCAGTACTTC.

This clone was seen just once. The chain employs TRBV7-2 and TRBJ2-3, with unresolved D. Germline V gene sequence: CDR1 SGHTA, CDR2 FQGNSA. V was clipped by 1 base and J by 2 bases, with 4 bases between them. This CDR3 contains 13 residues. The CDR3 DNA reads TGTGCCAGCAGCTTAGGGCACACAGATACGCAGTATTTT. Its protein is CASSLGHTDTQYF.

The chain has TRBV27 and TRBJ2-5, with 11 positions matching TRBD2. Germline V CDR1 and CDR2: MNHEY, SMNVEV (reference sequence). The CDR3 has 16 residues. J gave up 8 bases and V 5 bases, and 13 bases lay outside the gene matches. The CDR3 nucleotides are TGTGCCAGCAGTCTCCTAGCGGGGGGCCCCATTGGTACCCAGTACTTC. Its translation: CASSLLAGGPIGTQYF.

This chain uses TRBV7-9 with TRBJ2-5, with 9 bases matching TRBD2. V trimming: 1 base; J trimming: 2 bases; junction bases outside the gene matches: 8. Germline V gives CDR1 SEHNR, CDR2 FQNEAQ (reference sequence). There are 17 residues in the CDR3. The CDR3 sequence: CASSLGSGGTHQETQYF. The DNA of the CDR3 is TGTGCCAGCAGCTTAGGCAGCGGGGGGACTCATCAAGAGACCCAGTACTTC.

The CDR3 nucleotides are TGTGCCAGCTCACCACCGTTTGGCGGGACTAGCGGAGCCCTCTACGAGCAGTACTTC. Protein sequence: CASSPPFGGTSGALYEQYF. The chain is built from TRBV18 and TRBJ2-7, with 11 bases lining up with TRBD2. J lost 3 bases, V lost 0 bases, and 13 bases had no gene match. CDR1 is KGHSH, CDR2 LQKENI, per germline. The CDR3 loop spans 19 amino acids.

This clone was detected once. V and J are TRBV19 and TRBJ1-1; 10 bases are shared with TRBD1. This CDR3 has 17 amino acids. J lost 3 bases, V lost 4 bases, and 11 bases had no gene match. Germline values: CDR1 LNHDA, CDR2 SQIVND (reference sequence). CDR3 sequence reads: CASSTPRQGAGHTEAFF. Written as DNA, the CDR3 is TGTGCCAGTAGTACCCCCCGACAGGGGGCGGGCCACACTGAAGCTTTCTTT. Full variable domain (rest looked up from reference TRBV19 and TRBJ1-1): DGGITQSPKYLFRKEGQNVTLSCEQNLNHDAMYWYRQDPGQGLRLIYYSQIVNDFQKGDIAEGYSVSREKKESFPLTVTSAQKNPTAFYLCASSTPRQGAGHTEAFFGQGTRLTVV.

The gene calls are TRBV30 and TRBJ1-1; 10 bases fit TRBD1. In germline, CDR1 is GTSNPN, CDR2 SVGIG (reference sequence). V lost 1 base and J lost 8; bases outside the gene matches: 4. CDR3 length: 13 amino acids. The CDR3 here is CAWSGQGAFEAFF. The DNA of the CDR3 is TGTGCCTGGAGTGGACAGGGGGCGTTCGAAGCTTTCTTT.

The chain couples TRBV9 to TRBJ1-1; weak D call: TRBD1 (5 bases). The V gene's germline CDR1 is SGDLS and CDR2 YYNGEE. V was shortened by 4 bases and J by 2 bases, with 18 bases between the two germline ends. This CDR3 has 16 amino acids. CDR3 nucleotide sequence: TGTGCCAGCAGCTTCGACAGCCTGCGTCCCAACACTGAAGCTTTCTTT. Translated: CASSFDSLRPNTEAFF.

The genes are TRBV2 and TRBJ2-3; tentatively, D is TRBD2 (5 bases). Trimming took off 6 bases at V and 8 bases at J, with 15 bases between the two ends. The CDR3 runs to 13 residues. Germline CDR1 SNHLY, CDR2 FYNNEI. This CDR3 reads CASRRADPPTQYF. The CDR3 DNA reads TGTGCCAGCAGGAGAGCGGACCCCCCTACGCAGTATTTT.

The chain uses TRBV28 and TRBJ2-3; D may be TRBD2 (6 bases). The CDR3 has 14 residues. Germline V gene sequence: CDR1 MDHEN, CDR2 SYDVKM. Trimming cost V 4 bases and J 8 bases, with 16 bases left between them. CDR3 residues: CASSYSWGEGTQYF. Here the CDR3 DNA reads TGTGCCAGCAGTTATTCTTGGGGGGAAGGTACGCAGTATTTT.